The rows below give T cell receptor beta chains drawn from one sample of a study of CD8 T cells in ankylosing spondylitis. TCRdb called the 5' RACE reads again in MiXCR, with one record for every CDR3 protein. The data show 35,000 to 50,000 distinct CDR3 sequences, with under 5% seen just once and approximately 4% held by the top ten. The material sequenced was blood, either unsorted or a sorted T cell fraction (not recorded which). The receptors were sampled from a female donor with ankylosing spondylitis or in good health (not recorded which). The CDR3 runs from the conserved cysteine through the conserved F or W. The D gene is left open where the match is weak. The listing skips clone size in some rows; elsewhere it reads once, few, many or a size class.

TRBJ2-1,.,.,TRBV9,TGTGCCAGCAGCGTGTTCGGGTACAATGAGCAGTTCTTC,CASSVFGYNEQFF
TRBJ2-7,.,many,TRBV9,TGTGCCAGCAGCGTAGGACGGGGGGCGTCCTACGAGCAGTACTTC,CASSVGRGASYEQYF
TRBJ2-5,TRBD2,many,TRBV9,TGTGCCAGCAGCGGCCGAAGCGGGGGGGCGTCATTGGGAGAGACCCAGTACTTC,CASSGRSGGASLGETQYF
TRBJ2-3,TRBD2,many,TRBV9,TGTGCCAGCAGCCGAAGCGGGGGTGGGGATACGCAGTATTTT,CASSRSGGGDTQYF
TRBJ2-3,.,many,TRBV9,TGTGCCAGCAGCGTAGAAGGAGGAAAAAGCACAGATACGCAGTATTTT,CASSVEGGKSTDTQYF
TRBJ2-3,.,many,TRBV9,TGTGCCAGCAGCTTAGGCGGGAACTGGGCTACAGATACGCAGTATTTT,CASSLGGNWATDTQYF
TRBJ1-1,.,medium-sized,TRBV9,TGTGCCAGCAGCGTATGGAGGAACACTGAAGCTTTCTTT,CASSVWRNTEAFF
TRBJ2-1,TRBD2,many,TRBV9,TGTGCCAGCAGCGTAGAGTTGTCTGCGGGGGTGCTAAATGAGCAGTTCTTC,CASSVELSAGVLNEQFF
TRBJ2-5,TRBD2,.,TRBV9,TGTGCCAGCAGCGTTACGGGGGGGCCAGATGAGACCCAGTACTTC,CASSVTGGPDETQYF
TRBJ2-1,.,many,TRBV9,TGTGCCAGCAGCGCCCATTCTAGCGTTTCAGGCAATGAGCAGTTCTTC,CASSAHSSVSGNEQFF
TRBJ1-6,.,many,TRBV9,TGTGCCAGCAGCGTAGGTGGGGGAGTAAATTCACCCCTCCACTTT,CASSVGGGVNSPLHF
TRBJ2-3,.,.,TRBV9,TGTGCCAGCAGCGTAGGTGTGGGTATCGGGGATACGCAGTATTTT,CASSVGVGIGDTQYF
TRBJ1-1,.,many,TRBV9,TGTGCCAGCAGCGTCGCAGGAGTCAAGATGAACACTGAAGCTTTCTTT,CASSVAGVKMNTEAFF
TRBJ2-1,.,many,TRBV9,TGTGCCAGCAGCGTAGGACTAGTAATCAGCAATGAGCAGTTCTTC,CASSVGLVISNEQFF
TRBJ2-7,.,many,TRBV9,TGTGCCAGCAGCGTAGAAGGCGGGACGCTATACGAGCAGTACTTC,CASSVEGGTLYEQYF
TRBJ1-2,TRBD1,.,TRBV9,TGTGCCAGCAGCGTAGGCCCAGGGGGGGGAGAGTTTGGCTACACCTTC,CASSVGPGGGEFGYTF
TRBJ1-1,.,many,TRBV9,TGTGCCAGCAGCGTAGGCGTAGGGGAGGCAATGAACACTGAAGCTTTCTTT,CASSVGVGEAMNTEAFF
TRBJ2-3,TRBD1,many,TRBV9,TGTGCCAGCAGAAAGACAGGGTCCGTCACAGATACGCAGTATTTT,CASRKTGSVTDTQYF
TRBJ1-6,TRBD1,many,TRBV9,TGTGCCAGCAGCGAAGGAGGACAGGGGGGTCGGAATTCACCCCTCCACTTT,CASSEGGQGGRNSPLHF
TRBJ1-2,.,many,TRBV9,TGTGCCAGCAGCGAGGGGGGTCCGCCGCGGAGTTTTCGTGGCTACACCTTC,CASSEGGPPRSFRGYTF
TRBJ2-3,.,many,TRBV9,TGTGCCAGCAGCACCAGCCCCACAGATACGCAGTATTTT,CASSTSPTDTQYF
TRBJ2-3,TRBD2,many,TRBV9,TGTGCCAGCAGCGTAGTGGCGGGGGAGGATACGCAGTATTTT,CASSVVAGEDTQYF
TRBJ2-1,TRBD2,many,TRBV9,TGTGCCAGCAGCGCCCTAGCGGGGGACTACAATGAGCAGTTCTTC,CASSALAGDYNEQFF
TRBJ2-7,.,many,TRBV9,TGTGCCAGCAGCCCCTGGGCAGGGGTAAAGGACGAGCAGTACTTC,CASSPWAGVKDEQYF
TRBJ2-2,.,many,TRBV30,TGTGCCTGGACACTACTGACACGGGCTGGTTGGCCCCCCGACGGGGAGCTGTTTTTT,CAWTLLTRAGWPPDGELFF
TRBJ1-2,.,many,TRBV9,TGTGCCAGCAGCGTAGAAGATGGGAGCCGAGGGGGCTACACCTTC,CASSVEDGSRGGYTF
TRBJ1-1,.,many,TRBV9,TGTGCCAGCAGGGCTTCCCCAGGCACTGAAGCTTTCTTT,CASRASPGTEAFF
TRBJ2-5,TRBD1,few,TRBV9,TGTGCCAGCAGCGCCCCTCTAAGTTCAGGGGGCACGGAGACCCAGTACTTC,CASSAPLSSGGTETQYF
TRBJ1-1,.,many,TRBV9,TGTGCCAGCAGCGAGGGGGACGGCCGGGAAGCTTTCTTT,CASSEGDGREAFF
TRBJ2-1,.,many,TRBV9,TGTGCCAGCAACACCCCGGGGACCCTATACAATGAGCAGTTCTTC,CASNTPGTLYNEQFF
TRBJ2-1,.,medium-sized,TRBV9,TGTGCCAGCAGCGTAGGTGCCAATGAGCAGTTCTTC,CASSVGANEQFF
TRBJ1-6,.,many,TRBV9,TGTGCCAGCAGCGCCTTCGACAGTAATTATAATTCACCCCTCCACTTT,CASSAFDSNYNSPLHF
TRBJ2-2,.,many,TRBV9,TGTGCCAGCAGCGTAGTCCCTGTCGGTCCCTTGAACACCGGGGAGCTGTTTTTT,CASSVVPVGPLNTGELFF
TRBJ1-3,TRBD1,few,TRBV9,TGTGCCAGCAGCGCCGGGACAGTTGCGTCCCCCATATATTTT,CASSAGTVASPIYF
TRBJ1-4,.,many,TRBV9,TGTGCCAGCAGCGTAGATTGGACGGTTAATGAAAAACTGTTTTTT,CASSVDWTVNEKLFF
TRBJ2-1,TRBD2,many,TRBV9,TGTGCCAGCAGCGTAGTTACTAGCGGCGATGAGCAGTTCTTC,CASSVVTSGDEQFF
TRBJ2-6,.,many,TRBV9,TGTGCCAGCAGCGTAGAATTGAGAACAAGGGCCAACGTCCTGACTTTC,CASSVELRTRANVLTF
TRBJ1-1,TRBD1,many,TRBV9,TGTGCCAGCAGCGTAGCTCCAGGGGGCACTGAAGCTTTCTTT,CASSVAPGGTEAFF
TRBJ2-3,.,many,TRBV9,TGTGCCAGCAGCCTTGGGGGGAACACAGATACGCAGTATTTT,CASSLGGNTDTQYF
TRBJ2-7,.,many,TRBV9,TGTGCCAGCGCCCCCCGGGAAGTTCCCTACGAGCAGTACTTC,CASAPREVPYEQYF
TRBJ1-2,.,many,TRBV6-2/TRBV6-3,TGTGCCAGCAGTTACAGACAGATGCTTGCTTACTATGGCTACACCTTC,CASSYRQMLAYYGYTF
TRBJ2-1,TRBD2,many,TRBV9,TGTGCCAGCAGCGTGGACCCACTAGCGGGGCCCCCCTACAATGAGCAGTTCTTC,CASSVDPLAGPPYNEQFF
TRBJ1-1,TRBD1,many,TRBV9,TGTGCCAGCAGCGTAGGGGGACAGGGGAGGACTGAAGCTTTCTTT,CASSVGGQGRTEAFF
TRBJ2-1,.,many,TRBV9,TGTGCCAGCAGCGTAGGGCAGGGGACTATCAATGAGCAGTTCTTC,CASSVGQGTINEQFF
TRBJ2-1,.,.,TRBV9,TGTGCCAGCAGCGTCGGGACGCAAAGCTCCTACAATGAGCAGTTCTTC,CASSVGTQSSYNEQFF
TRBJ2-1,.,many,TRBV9,TGTGCCAGCAGCTTAGACTCTTACAATGAGCAGTTCTTC,CASSLDSYNEQFF
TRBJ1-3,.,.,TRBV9,TGTGCCAGCAGCCCCCGGGCCGTATTTTCCTCTGGAAACACCATATATTTT,CASSPRAVFSSGNTIYF
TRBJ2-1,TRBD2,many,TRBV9,TGTGCCAGCAGCGTAAGCGGGGGGGGTACAAGCTCCTACAATGAGCAGTTCTTC,CASSVSGGGTSSYNEQFF
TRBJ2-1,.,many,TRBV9,TGTGCCAGCAGCGCCAGGACAGTTTTTAGCTCCTACAATGAGCAGTTCTTC,CASSARTVFSSYNEQFF
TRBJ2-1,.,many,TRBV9,TGTGCCAGCAGTTTAGAAATAGCGTATTACAATGAGCAGTTCTTC,CASSLEIAYYNEQFF